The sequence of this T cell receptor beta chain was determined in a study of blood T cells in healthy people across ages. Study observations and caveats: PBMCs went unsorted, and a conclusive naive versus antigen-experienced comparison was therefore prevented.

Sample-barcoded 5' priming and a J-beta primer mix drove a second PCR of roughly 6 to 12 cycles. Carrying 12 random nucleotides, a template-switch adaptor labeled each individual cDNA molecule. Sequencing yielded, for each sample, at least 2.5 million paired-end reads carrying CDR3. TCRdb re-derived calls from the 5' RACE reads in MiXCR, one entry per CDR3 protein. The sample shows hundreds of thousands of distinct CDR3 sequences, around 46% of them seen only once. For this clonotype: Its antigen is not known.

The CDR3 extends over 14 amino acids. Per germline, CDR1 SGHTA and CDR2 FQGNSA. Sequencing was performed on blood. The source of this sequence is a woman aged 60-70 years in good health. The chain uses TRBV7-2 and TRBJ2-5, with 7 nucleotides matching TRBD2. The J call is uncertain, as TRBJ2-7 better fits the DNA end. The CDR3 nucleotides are TGTGCCAGCAGCCCGCGGGAGAGGAGCTACGAGCAGTACTTC. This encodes CASSPRERSYEQYF.